The 5 T cell receptor beta chains reported below all come from one sample, sequenced in a study of shared clonotypes between healthy human individuals. Some clones are missing from TCRdb's copy, which holds only in-frame ones; the method was immunoSEQ multiplex PCR. The sample has over a million clones; 75% to 85% are singletons. Sequences were obtained from memory CD4+ T cells from PBMCs. Subset reported: CD45RA-negative fraction. All receptors come from a young man in good health. Some clones in this sample may be carry-over from other donors' samples.

This sequence joins TRBV18 and TRBJ2-2, with D tentatively TRBD2 (6 bases). Germline lookup yields CDR1 KGHSH and CDR2 LQKENI. Trimming shortened V by 0 bases and J by 4 bases, and 15 bases separated the two germline ends. The CDR3 runs 17 residues. CDR3 loop: CASSPPVGTLGTGELFF. In DNA, the CDR3 is TGTGCCAGCTCACCACCGGTCGGGACTCTTGGCACCGGGGAGCTGTTTTTT.

This clone came up a few times. The V and J genes are TRBV5-4 and TRBJ2-3; D is ambiguous. CDR3 size: 15 residues. Germline values: CDR1 SGHNT, CDR2 YYREEE (reference sequence). V gave up 1 base and J gave up 2 bases, with 11 bases separating them. CDR3 region: CASSLSLGLTDTQYF. The CDR3 DNA sequence: TGTGCCAGCAGCTTGAGTCTGGGCCTCACAGATACGCAGTATTTT.

Only one count was recorded for this clone. The V and J genes are TRBV14 and TRBJ1-5; 9 bases map to TRBD1. With 1 base clipped from V and 7 bases from J, the junction kept 5 bases outside the gene matches. Looked up from germline, CDR1 is SGHDN and CDR2 is FVKESK. The CDR3 has 15 residues. CDR3 DNA: TGTGCCAGCAGCCAAGGGGACAGGGCGGACCAGCCCCAGCATTTT. Its translation is CASSQGDRADQPQHF.

The chain links TRBV4-2 to TRBJ2-3; D is perhaps TRBD2 (5 bases). The germline V gene has CDR1 LGHNA and CDR2 YNFKEQ. V was shortened by 4 bases and J by 0 bases, with 17 bases between the two germline ends. This CDR3 comprises 17 residues. The CDR3 DNA follows: TGTGCCAGCAGCCCGGGGTACGGAGCCATTAGCACAGATACGCAGTATTTT. Encoded protein: CASSPGYGAISTDTQYF.

To note about this clone: This likely stems from a read error, as it lies one base from a far larger clone. Additional DNA sequences in this sample encode the identical CDR3. V usage is TRBV5-1 and J usage is TRBJ1-1; D perhaps matches TRBD1 (5 bases). With 4 bases removed from V and 1 base from J, the gap between germline ends came to 11 bases. The germline CDR1 and CDR2 sequences are SGHRS and YFSETQ. CDR3 size: 14 residues. Here the CDR3 reads CASSLGTANTEAFF. DNA of the CDR3: TGCGCCAGCAGCCTCGGGACGGCGAACACTGAAGCTTTCTTT.